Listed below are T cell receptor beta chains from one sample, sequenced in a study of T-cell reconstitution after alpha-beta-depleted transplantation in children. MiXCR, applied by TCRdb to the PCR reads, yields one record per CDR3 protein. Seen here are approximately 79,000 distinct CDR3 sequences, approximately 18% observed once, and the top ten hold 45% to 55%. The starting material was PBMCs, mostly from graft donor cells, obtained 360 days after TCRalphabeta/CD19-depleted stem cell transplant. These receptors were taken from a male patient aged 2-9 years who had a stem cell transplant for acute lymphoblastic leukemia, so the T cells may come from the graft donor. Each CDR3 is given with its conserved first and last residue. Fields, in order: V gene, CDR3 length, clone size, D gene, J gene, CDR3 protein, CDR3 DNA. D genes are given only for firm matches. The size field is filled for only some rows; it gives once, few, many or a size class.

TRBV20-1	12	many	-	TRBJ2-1	CSARLAYNEQFF	TGCAGTGCTAGACTGGCCTACAATGAGCAGTTCTTC
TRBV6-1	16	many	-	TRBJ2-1	CASSGVPSSSYNEQFF	TGTGCCAGCAGTGGGGTTCCTTCAAGCTCCTACAATGAGCAGTTCTTC
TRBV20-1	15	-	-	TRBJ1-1	CSARGRWGMNTEAFF	TGCAGTGCTAGAGGTCGTTGGGGGATGAACACTGAAGCTTTCTTT
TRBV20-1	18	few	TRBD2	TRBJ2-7	CSARVDRAKRGPLYEQYF	TGCAGTGCTAGGGTGGACCGGGCGAAGCGGGGGCCCCTTTACGAGCAGTACTTC
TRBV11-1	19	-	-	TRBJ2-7	CASSPPRRDSRPYGYEQYF	TGTGCCAGCAGCCCCCCAAGGCGGGACAGTCGACCTTATGGCTACGAGCAGTACTTC
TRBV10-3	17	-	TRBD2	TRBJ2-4	CAISRTSGRDFLNIQYF	TGTGCCATCAGTCGGACTAGCGGGAGGGACTTTCTAAACATTCAGTACTTC
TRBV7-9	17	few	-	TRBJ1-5	CASSLGRPGQPRPPQHF	TGTGCCAGCAGCTTAGGCCGTCCTGGTCAGCCAAGGCCGCCCCAGCATTTT
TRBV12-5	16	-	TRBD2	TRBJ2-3	CASGSGTSPKEDTQYF	TGTGCTAGTGGTTCCGGGACTAGCCCGAAGGAGGATACGCAGTATTTT
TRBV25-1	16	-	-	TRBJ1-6	CASSPPGADYNSPLHF	TGTGCCAGCAGTCCCCCCGGAGCAGATTATAATTCACCCCTCCACTTT
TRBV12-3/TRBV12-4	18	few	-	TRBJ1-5	CASSSLRPGTTSNQPQHF	TGTGCCAGCAGTTCCCTTCGACCCGGGACAACTAGCAATCAGCCCCAGCATTTT
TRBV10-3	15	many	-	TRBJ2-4	CATSAGPVAKNIQYF	TGTGCCACCAGTGCGGGTCCGGTAGCCAAAAACATTCAGTACTTC
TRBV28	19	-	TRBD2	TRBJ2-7	CASNFRLAGATRSSYEQYF	TGTGCCAGCAATTTCAGACTAGCGGGAGCAACTAGGAGCTCCTACGAGCAGTACTTC
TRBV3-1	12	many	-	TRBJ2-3	CASSRQGDTQYF	TGTGCCAGCAGCCGGCAGGGAGATACGCAGTATTTT
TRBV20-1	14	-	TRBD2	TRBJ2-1	CSARGLAEHNEQFF	TGCAGTGCTAGAGGGCTAGCGGAACACAATGAGCAGTTCTTC
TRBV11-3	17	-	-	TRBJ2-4	CASSSHRTAIAKNIQYF	TGTGCCAGCAGCTCACATCGGACTGCGATAGCCAAAAACATTCAGTACTTC
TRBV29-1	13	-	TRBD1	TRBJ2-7	CSPFVARGHEQYF	TGCAGCCCCTTTGTGGCCAGGGGGCACGAGCAGTACTTC
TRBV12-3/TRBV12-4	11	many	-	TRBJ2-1	CASARYNEQFF	TGTGCCAGCGCTAGGTACAATGAGCAGTTCTTC
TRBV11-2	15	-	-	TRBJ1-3	CASSSNANSGNTIYF	TGTGCCAGCAGCTCAAATGCGAACTCTGGAAACACCATATATTTT
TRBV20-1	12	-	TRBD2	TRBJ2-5	CSARGLVETQYF	TGCAGTGCTAGGGGACTAGTGGAGACCCAGTACTTC
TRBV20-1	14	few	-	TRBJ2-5	CSPASTVRQETQYF	TGCAGCCCCGCTTCGACTGTACGCCAAGAGACCCAGTACTTC
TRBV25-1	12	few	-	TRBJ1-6	CASSQRESPLHF	TGTGCCAGCAGTCAGCGGGAATCACCCCTCCACTTT
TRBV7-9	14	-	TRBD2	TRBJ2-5	CASSFELAGDMEYF	TGTGCCAGCAGCTTTGAACTAGCGGGAGATATGGAGTACTTC
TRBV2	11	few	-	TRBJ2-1	CASSQGDEQFF	TGTGCCAGCAGTCAGGGAGATGAGCAGTTCTTC
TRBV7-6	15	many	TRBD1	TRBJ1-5	CASSPGTGGLQPQHF	TGTGCCAGCAGCCCCGGAACAGGGGGCCTTCAGCCCCAGCATTTT
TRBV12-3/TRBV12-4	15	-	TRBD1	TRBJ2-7	CASSGTGMSSYEQYF	TGTGCCAGCAGTGGGACAGGAATGAGCTCCTACGAGCAGTACTTC
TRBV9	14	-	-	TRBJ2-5	CASSVAPRGETQYF	TGTGCCAGCAGCGTAGCACCCCGGGGGGAGACCCAGTACTTC
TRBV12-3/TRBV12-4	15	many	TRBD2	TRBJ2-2	CASSPGTSGTGELFF	TGTGCCAGCAGTCCCGGGACTAGCGGCACCGGGGAGCTGTTTTTT
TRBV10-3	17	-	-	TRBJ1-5	CAISEGRGALRNQPQHF	TGTGCCATCAGTGAGGGCCGGGGGGCTTTGCGCAATCAGCCCCAGCATTTT
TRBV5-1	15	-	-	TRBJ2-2	CASSYILPMTGELFF	TGCGCCAGCAGCTACATCCTTCCCATGACCGGGGAGCTGTTTTTT
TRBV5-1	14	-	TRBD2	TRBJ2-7	CASSQLAGLDEQYF	TGCGCCAGCAGCCAACTAGCGGGACTCGACGAGCAGTACTTC
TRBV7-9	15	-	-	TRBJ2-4	CATGAEPLAKNIQYF	TGTGCCACCGGGGCAGAACCACTAGCCAAAAACATTCAGTACTTC
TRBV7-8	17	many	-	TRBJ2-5	CASSFLRAGLYQETQYF	TGTGCCAGCAGCTTTTTGCGAGCCGGGCTATACCAAGAGACCCAGTACTTC
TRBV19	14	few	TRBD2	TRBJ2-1	CASRIIAGGNEQFF	TGTGCCAGTAGAATAATAGCGGGAGGGAATGAGCAGTTCTTC
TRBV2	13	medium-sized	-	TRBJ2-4	CASKARAKNIQYF	TGTGCCAGCAAGGCCAGGGCCAAAAACATTCAGTACTTC
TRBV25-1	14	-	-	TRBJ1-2	CAKRGRGAVGGYTF	TGTGCCAAGAGGGGGAGGGGGGCGGTAGGAGGCTACACCTTC
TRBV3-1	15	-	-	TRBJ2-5	CASSQQPSAQETQYF	TGTGCCAGCAGCCAACAACCTAGCGCCCAAGAGACCCAGTACTTC
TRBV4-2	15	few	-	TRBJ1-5	CASSQDPYRNQPQHF	TGTGCCAGCAGCCAAGATCCGTACCGCAATCAGCCCCAGCATTTT
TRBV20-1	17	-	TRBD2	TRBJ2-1	CSARVPGLAGGYFEQFF	TGCAGTGCTAGAGTACCCGGACTAGCGGGAGGGTACTTTGAGCAGTTCTTC
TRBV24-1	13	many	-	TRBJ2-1	CATSNSAYNEQFF	TGTGCCACCAGTAATTCGGCGTACAATGAGCAGTTCTTC
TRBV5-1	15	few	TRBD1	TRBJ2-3	CASSFNRGSTDTQYF	TGCGCCAGCAGCTTCAACAGGGGGAGCACAGATACGCAGTATTTT
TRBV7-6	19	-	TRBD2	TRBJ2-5	CASSLSPPGLSGSGETQYF	TGTGCCAGCAGCTTAAGCCCCCCCGGCCTTAGCGGGAGTGGCGAGACCCAGTACTTC
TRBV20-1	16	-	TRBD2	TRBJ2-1	CSARGAGGSSYNEQFF	TGCAGTGCTAGAGGAGCGGGAGGGAGCTCCTACAATGAGCAGTTCTTC
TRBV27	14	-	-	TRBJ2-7	CASSAGTLAYEQYF	TGTGCCAGCAGCGCCGGGACTCTCGCCTACGAGCAGTACTTC
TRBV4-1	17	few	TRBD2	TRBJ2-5	CASSQDPSGRAYGTQYF	TGCGCCAGCAGCCAAGATCCTAGCGGGAGGGCCTATGGGACCCAGTACTTC
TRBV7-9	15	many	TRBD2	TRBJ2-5	CASSDWASGQETQYF	TGTGCCAGCAGCGACTGGGCTAGCGGCCAAGAGACCCAGTACTTC
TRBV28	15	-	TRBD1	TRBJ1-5	CASSPYRGLNQPQHF	TGTGCCAGCAGTCCCTACAGGGGTCTCAATCAGCCCCAGCATTTT
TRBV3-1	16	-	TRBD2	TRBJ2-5	CASSPGIAGPADTQYF	TGTGCCAGCAGCCCCGGAATAGCGGGTCCAGCAGATACCCAGTACTTC
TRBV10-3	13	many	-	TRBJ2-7	CAISDQRVYEQYF	TGTGCCATCAGTGACCAAAGGGTCTACGAGCAGTACTTC
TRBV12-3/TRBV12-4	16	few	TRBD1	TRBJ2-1	CASSFRLGGPYNEQFF	TGTGCCAGCAGTTTTCGGCTAGGGGGCCCCTACAATGAGCAGTTCTTC
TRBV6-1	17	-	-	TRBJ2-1	CASSEESRERSYNEQFF	TGTGCCAGCAGTGAAGAATCGAGGGAGCGGTCCTACAATGAGCAGTTCTTC
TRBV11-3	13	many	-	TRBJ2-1	CASSLNRVGEQFF	TGTGCCAGCAGCTTAAACCGGGTTGGGGAGCAGTTCTTC
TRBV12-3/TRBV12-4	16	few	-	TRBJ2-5	CASSLTTGTELETQYF	TGTGCCAGCAGTCTGACGACCGGGACCGAGCTAGAGACCCAGTACTTC
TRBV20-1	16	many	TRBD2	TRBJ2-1	CSARSPAGDSYNEQFF	TGCAGTGCTAGAAGCCCGGCGGGAGACTCCTACAATGAGCAGTTCTTC
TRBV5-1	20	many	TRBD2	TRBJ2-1	CASSGGLAGDFLSSYNEQFF	TGCGCCAGCAGCGGAGGACTAGCGGGAGATTTTTTAAGCTCCTACAATGAGCAGTTCTTC
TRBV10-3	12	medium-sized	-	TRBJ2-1	CAISESVREQFF	TGTGCCATCAGTGAGTCCGTCCGGGAGCAGTTCTTC
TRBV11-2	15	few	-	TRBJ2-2	CASSLELLNTGELFF	TGTGCCAGCAGCTTAGAACTCTTGAACACCGGGGAGCTGTTTTTT
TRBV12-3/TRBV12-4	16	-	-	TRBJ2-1	CARSVGAGQPDNEQFF	TGTGCCAGGAGTGTAGGAGCCGGACAGCCGGACAATGAGCAGTTCTTC
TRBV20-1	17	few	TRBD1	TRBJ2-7	CSARGRTGPRSLYEQYF	TGCAGTGCTAGAGGGCGGACAGGCCCCCGATCTCTCTACGAGCAGTACTTC
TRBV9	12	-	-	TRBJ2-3	CASSILTDTQYF	TGTGCCAGCAGCATCCTCACAGATACGCAGTATTTT